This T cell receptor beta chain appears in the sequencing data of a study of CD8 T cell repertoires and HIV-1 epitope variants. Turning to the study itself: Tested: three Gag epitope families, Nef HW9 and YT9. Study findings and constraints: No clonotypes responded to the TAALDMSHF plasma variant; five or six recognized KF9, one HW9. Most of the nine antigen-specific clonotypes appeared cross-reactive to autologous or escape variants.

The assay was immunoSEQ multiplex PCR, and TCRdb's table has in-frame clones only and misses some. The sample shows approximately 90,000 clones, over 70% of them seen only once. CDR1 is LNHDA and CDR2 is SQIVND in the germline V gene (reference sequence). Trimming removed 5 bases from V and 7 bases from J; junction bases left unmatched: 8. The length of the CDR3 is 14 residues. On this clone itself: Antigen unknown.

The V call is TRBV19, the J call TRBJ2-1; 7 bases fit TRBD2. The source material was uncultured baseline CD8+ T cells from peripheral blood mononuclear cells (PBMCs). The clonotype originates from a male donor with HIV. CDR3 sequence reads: CASSPQWGGNEQFF. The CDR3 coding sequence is TGTGCCAGTAGTCCACAATGGGGGGGAAATGAGCAGTTCTTC.